This T cell receptor beta chain came from a study of T cell clonality in common variable immunodeficiency. Profiling relied on immunoSEQ multiplex PCR, and the TCRdb table lists in-frame clones only, not all of them. Listed for the sample are 80,000 or so clones, none seen a single time. The V gene lost 3 bases and the J gene lost 4 bases, with 16 bases spanning the gap. This CDR3 region has 15 residues. Looked up from germline, CDR1 is DFQATT and CDR2 is SNEGSKA (reference sequence). There are many counts of this clone. What it binds is unknown. The read finishes 3 residues shy of the CDR3 end, and the germline J gene is used to complete it. Study-level points and caveats: CVID subjects showed higher TCRbeta clonality than healthy controls.

The sequence came from a person aged 18-69 years in good health. Material for sequencing was peripheral blood mononuclear cells. The chain employs TRBV20-1 and TRBJ1-5, with D tentatively TRBD1 (5 bases). The part of the CDR3 DNA that was read is TGCAGTGCTAGGGGCGGGGGGGTAGTAAATCAGCCC. This translates into CSARGGGVVNQP. The complete CDR3 protein is CSARGGGVVNQPQHF.